The 12 T cell receptor beta chains given below trace back to one sample, sequenced in a study of OX40 agonist ivuxolimab in advanced cancers. Repertoires were generated with immunoSEQ multiplex PCR, while TCRdb's copy carries only in-frame clones and drops some. The sample lists 79,000 or so clones; more than 80% were seen once. Source: CD4+ or CD8+ T cells sorted from blood, taken in a trial of the OX40 agonist ivuxolimab. The origin of the receptors is an adult with an advanced solid tumor such as melanoma, head and neck, liver or kidney cancer.

This clone turned up a few times. The chain carries TRBV20-1 and TRBJ1-2; 7 bases align to TRBD1. The CDR3 is 10 amino acids. Germline values: CDR1 DFQATT, CDR2 SNEGSKA (reference sequence). The CDR3 DNA sequence: TGCAGAGCCCAGGGGGAAGGCTACACCTTC. It encodes CRAQGEGYTF.

This clone was detected only once. This sequence joins TRBV7-9 and TRBJ1-1; no clear D gene. The V gene lost 6 bases and the J gene lost 0 bases, with 8 bases spanning the gap. Germline V gene lookup returns CDR1 SEHNR and CDR2 FQNEAQ (reference sequence). This CDR3 comprises 13 residues. The CDR3 sequence: CASRKIVNTEAFF. CDR3 coding DNA: TGTGCCAGCAGAAAAATAGTGAACACTGAAGCTTTCTTT.

The chain uses TRBV28 and TRBJ2-4; 9 bases map to TRBD1. The J segment lost 6 bases and the V segment lost 6 bases, leaving 3 bases of the junction unmatched. The CDR3 runs to 13 residues. In germline, CDR1 is MDHEN, CDR2 SYDVKM. The CDR3 region is CASRGQGINIQYF. CDR3 DNA: TGTGCCAGCAGGGGACAGGGCATAAACATTCAGTACTTC.

The chain carries TRBV6-1 and TRBJ2-6; 10 nucleotides match TRBD1. The junction had 0 bases not matched to a gene; V was cut back by 3 bases and J by 1 base. Germline CDR1 MNHNS, CDR2 SASEGT. This CDR3 spans 16 amino acids. DNA of the CDR3: TGTGCCAGCAGTGAGGGACAGGGGTCTGGGGCCAACGTCCTGACTTTC. Its protein product is CASSEGQGSGANVLTF.

The genes are TRBV6-1 and TRBJ1-5; maybe TRBD1 (6 bases). This CDR3 has 15 residues. The germline CDR1 and CDR2 sequences are MNHNS and SASEGT. Trimming cost V 4 bases and J 4 bases, with 14 bases left between them. The CDR3 here is CASSVDLGQNQPQHF. The CDR3 DNA reads as TGTGCCAGCAGTGTGGACCTAGGACAGAATCAGCCCCAGCATTTT.

The chain couples TRBV11-2 to TRBJ2-7; no reliable D call. Trimming cost V 1 base and J 3 bases, with 4 bases left between them. Germline CDR1 SGHAT, CDR2 FQNNGV. The CDR3 has 12 residues. CDR3 DNA: TGTGCCAGCAGCTTAGTTCTCTACGAGCAGTACTTC. It codes for CASSLVLYEQYF.

The chain has TRBV20-1 and TRBJ2-1; D gene uncertain. The CDR3 is 10 amino acids. Deletions cut 8 bases from V and 5 bases from J, with 7 bases between. Germline V gives CDR1 DFQATT, CDR2 SNEGSKA (reference sequence). The CDR3 region is CSTADNEQFF. CDR3 nucleotides: TGCAGTACGGCCGACAATGAGCAGTTCTTC.

This clone was found once. The V call is TRBV5-1, the J call TRBJ1-4, with 8 nucleotides matching TRBD1. Germline V gives CDR1 SGHRS, CDR2 YFSETQ. V lost 4 bases to trimming and J lost 5 bases; unmatched junction nucleotides: 4. The length of the CDR3 is 14 residues. CDR3 DNA: TGCGCCAGCAGCCGGACAGGGCTAAATGAAAAACTGTTTTTT. This encodes CASSRTGLNEKLFF.

This clone occurred once. The chain joins TRBV9 to TRBJ2-2; D is unresolved. This CDR3 is 16 amino acids long. Germline V gene data show CDR1 as SGDLS and CDR2 as YYNGEE. V was trimmed by 4 bases and J by 4 bases, leaving 17 bases between them. The CDR3, as DNA: TGTGCCAGCAGCCCCGCCAGTCTAGTGTTCACCGGGGAGCTGTTTTTT. Its translation is CASSPASLVFTGELFF.

The chain employs TRBV9 and TRBJ2-7, with 7 bases that match TRBD2. V shed 3 bases and J 4 bases; nucleotides not matched to a gene: 7. Per the germline V gene, CDR1 is SGDLS and CDR2 is YYNGEE. The CDR3 has 14 residues. The CDR3 DNA sequence: TGTGCCAGCAGCGAGACTAGCAGCGGATACGAGCAGTACTTC. Translating gives CASSETSSGYEQYF.

This sequence joins TRBV25-1 and TRBJ2-3; the D is unclear. This CDR3 has 10 amino acids. CDR1 and CDR2 from the germline V gene are MGHDK and SYGVNS. Trimming removed 3 bases at V and 7 bases at J, with 2 bases between. The CDR3 nucleotides read TGTGCCAGCAGTGATTATACGCAGTATTTT. It codes for CASSDYTQYF.

V gene TRBV7-2 combines with J gene TRBJ2-2; no definite D call. This CDR3 region has 13 residues. The V end lost 5 bases, the J end lost 7 bases, and 11 bases lay between the germline ends. CDR1 is SGHTA and CDR2 is FQGNSA in the germline V gene. The CDR3 DNA reads as TGTGCCAGCAGCCCCTACTCGATCGGGGAGCTGTTTTTT. Residues: CASSPYSIGELFF.